Below, one T cell receptor (beta chain) is given with its context. Generated by immunoSEQ multiplex PCR, the TCRdb table keeps only in-frame clones and is missing some. The sample carries 25,000 to 35,000 clones, approximately 84% recorded once. The J segment lost 2 bases and the V segment lost 0 bases, leaving 6 bases of the junction unmatched. There are 16 residues in the CDR3. Germline values: CDR1 SGHTA, CDR2 FQGNSA. Time point defined: time of PML onset. This sample was included in a study of multiple sclerosis patients with progressive multifocal leukoencephalopathy. The rearrangement uses TRBV7-2 and TRBJ2-5; the match to TRBD2 covers 7 bases. This sequence originates from a human donor with progressive multifocal leukoencephalopathy. The source material was PBMCs, sampled from a patient treated with natalizumab. The CDR3 DNA sequence: TGTGCCAGCAGCTTAGCCCCCGCTAGCGGACAAGAGACCCAGTACTTC. Protein product: CASSLAPASGQETQYF.